This T cell receptor beta chain is drawn from a study of spatial heterogeneity in lung cancer (dated by TCRdb to the late 2010s). Context from the whole study: More beta-chain than alpha-chain transcripts were consistently detected, likely reflecting higher beta-chain transcript abundance. In tumor regions, TCR transcript counts showed a strong correlation with a T cell transcriptional module score derived from matched bulk RNA-seq. In non-small cell lung cancer, the study quantitatively compared TCR alpha and beta repertoires across several tumor regions, matched nontumor lung, and blood. At surgery, both alpha and beta chains were TCR-sequenced in roughly 230 tumor regions, 64 matched nontumor lung samples and 56 PBMC samples. In the raw uncorrected reads, each unique combination of TCR and UMI appeared more than ten times on average. Nonsynonymous mutation counts, determined by whole-exome sequencing of tumor tissue, were related to features of the TCR repertoire. Study-wide findings and limitations: The number of expanded intratumoral alpha and beta TCRs correlated with the tumor nonsynonymous mutation count. Counts of ubiquitous and regional expanded TCRs correlated with counts of ubiquitous and regional nonsynonymous mutations, respectively. TCR-seq coverage of tumor T cells was estimated at only approximately 7% for alpha chains and approximately 12% for beta chains. Confirming at a functional level the hypothesis that regional TCRs recognize regional mutations was considered to require additional single-cell paired TCR alpha and beta sequencing.

The meaning of the sample's time point label: sample taken at primary tumor resection. The donors were fewer than 90 patients from the lung TRACERx cohort who had early-stage, untreated non-small cell lung cancer. Without any cell sorting, TCR sequencing was performed on whole RNA extracted either from tumor and nontumor lung tissue or from cryopreserved PBMC samples. Patients were selected for TCR sequencing only if sufficient RNA was available from at least two tumor regions. Before selection, tumor and adjacent nontumor lung specimens were reviewed by a lung pathologist. This clonotype is identified as large (0.1 to 1%). Its target antigen remains unknown. No base quality values were provided; no much bigger clone lies one nucleotide off. The CDR3 runs 13 residues from the cysteine to the phenylalanine. The kept DNA is CDR3 alone, 39 bases in frame from the first base. Cut back by 7 bases and 7 bases, the V and J ends lie 14 bases apart.

The protocol used for the library was 5' RACE. Sequencer: NextSeq 500. To allow correction of PCR and sequencing errors, the TCR library protocol tagged every TCR cDNA molecule with a unique molecular identifier. Processing in the source paper ran as follows. Decombinator tools were used for TCR identification, UMI-based error correction and CDR3 extraction. Expanded TCRs were defined as those above a frequency of 2 per 1,000, corresponding to the top 1% of the tumor frequency distribution. Expanded tumor TCRs statistically deemed absent (corrected P<0.05) from at least one tumor region were classed as regional, and all other expanded tumor TCRs were classed as ubiquitous. Each repertoire was subsampled 100 times to 5,000 TCRs, after which Renyi diversity was computed with the R vegan package. To build CDR3 similarity networks, amino acid triplet string-kernel similarity was used, and CDR3s were connected when their pairwise similarity was above 0.82. The raw public data were reprocessed by TCRdb itself: fastp quality trimming at Q25, MiXCR clonotype calling, in-frame beta chains only. Identical CDR3 proteins give one entry, which carries the most common genes and DNA. The V and J calls, along with clone size, are taken from TCRdb and not from the paper's own processing. The sample profile shows over 1,000 distinct CDR3 sequences; roughly an eighth of them were found once. Jointly, the top ten make up around two fifths of the sample.

The source material was lung tumor tissue, sampled at surgery. The rearrangement combines TRBV12-3 or TRBV12-4 with TRBJ2-1; TRBD1 might be the D gene, on 6 matching bases. The origin of this receptor is a male donor with early-stage non-small cell lung cancer. The nucleotides are TGTGCCAGCAAGAGTACAGGGTGGAATGAGCAGTTCTTC. Its protein product is CASKSTGWNEQFF.